Listed below are T cell receptor beta chains from one sample, sequenced in a study of T cell repertoires and HLA-DP antigens. No antigen has been assigned to these receptors. Profiled with immunoSEQ multiplex PCR; TCRdb holds only in-frame clones, not every one. The profile shows some 110,000 clones, about 92% of them singletons. Sequencing input: CD4+ T cells from PBMCs. These receptors were taken from a woman under 30 in good health and CMV-seronegative. Both conserved end residues are part of each CDR3. Fields, in order: D gene, clone size, V gene, J gene, CDR3 protein, CDR3 DNA. D genes are given only for firm matches. Clone size appears in some rows only: once, few, many, or a class for an expanded clone.

TRBD1	once	TRBV30	TRBJ1-4	CAWSDRDSLNPTNEKLFF	TGTGCCTGGAGTGATCGGGACAGCTTAAACCCAACTAATGAAAAACTGTTTTTT
TRBD2	once	TRBV9	TRBJ2-7	CASSATGTSHYEQYF	TGTGCCAGCAGCGCTACCGGGACTAGTCACTACGAGCAGTACTTC
-	-	TRBV19	TRBJ1-2	CASSISWRDGDYGYTF	TGTGCCAGTAGTATATCCTGGAGGGACGGTGACTATGGCTACACCTTC
TRBD1	-	TRBV5-6	TRBJ1-2	CASQSNRDRGRVGYGYTF	TGTGCCAGCCAATCAAACCGGGACAGGGGGCGTGTGGGCTATGGCTACACCTTC
-	-	TRBV1	TRBJ1-1	CTSSQDDRMNTEAFF	TGCACCAGCAGCCAAGATGACAGGATGAACACTGAAGCTTTCTTT
-	-	TRBV16	TRBJ1-1	CASSHSRAQTEAFF	TGTGCCAGCAGCCACTCTAGGGCTCAAACTGAAGCTTTCTTT
TRBD1	-	TRBV7-3	TRBJ1-6	CASSAGGRGNSPLHF	TGTGCCAGCAGCGCAGGGGGCCGGGGAAATTCACCCCTCCACTTT
-	-	TRBV5-8	TRBJ2-5	CASSLRGMGVRETQYF	TGTGCCAGCAGCTTGCGAGGGATGGGGGTGCGGGAGACCCAGTACTTC
-	-	TRBV5-5	TRBJ2-5	CASSLELETQYF	TGTGCCAGCAGCTTGGAGTTGGAGACCCAGTACTTC
TRBD2	-	TRBV7-2	TRBJ2-3	CASSSRGGLFTDTQYF	TGTGCCAGCAGCTCCCGGGGGGGCCTTTTCACAGATACGCAGTATTTT
-	-	TRBV30	TRBJ2-2	CAWSALLAGQNTGELFF	TGTGCCTGGAGTGCCCTACTGGCGGGACAGAACACCGGGGAGCTGTTTTTT
-	-	TRBV27	TRBJ1-5	CASSALPRGGNNQPQHF	TGTGCCAGCAGTGCCCTACCAAGGGGGGGCAACAATCAGCCCCAGCATTTT
TRBD1	-	TRBV27	TRBJ1-1	CATTPDHRGLLWNTEAFF	TGTGCCACTACCCCCGATCACAGGGGGCTTTTATGGAACACTGAAGCTTTCTTT
-	-	TRBV5-1	TRBJ1-4	CASSLAGWEKLFF	TGCGCCAGCAGCTTGGCCGGTTGGGAAAAACTGTTTTTT
-	-	TRBV4-3	TRBJ1-2	CASSQGMIGNYGYTF	TGCGCCAGCAGCCAGGGTATGATAGGGAACTATGGCTACACCTTC
TRBD1	-	TRBV6-5	TRBJ2-7	CASRLGQAYEQYF	TGTGCCAGCAGACTGGGACAGGCCTACGAGCAGTACTTC
TRBD2	once	TRBV28	TRBJ2-4	CASSPAGTSVGLAKNIQYF	TGTGCCAGCAGTCCCGCCGGGACTAGCGTGGGGTTAGCCAAAAACATTCAGTACTTC
-	-	TRBV15	TRBJ2-1	CATSSGGRGHNEQFF	TGTGCCACCAGCAGCGGGGGGCGGGGCCACAATGAGCAGTTCTTC
TRBD1	-	TRBV7-8	TRBJ1-4	CASSLGTGGTATNEKLFF	TGTGCCAGCAGCTTAGGGACAGGGGGGACCGCAACTAATGAAAAACTGTTTTTT
TRBD2	-	TRBV10-1	TRBJ2-1	CASSRSSGSSYNEQFF	TGCGCCAGCAGCCGTTCTAGCGGGAGTTCCTACAATGAGCAGTTCTTC
TRBD1	-	TRBV27	TRBJ1-1	CASRRTQGAEAFF	TGTGCCAGCAGAAGAACCCAGGGGGCTGAAGCTTTCTTT
TRBD2	-	TRBV10-3	TRBJ2-1	CATNPTSGRANEQFF	TGTGCCACCAATCCAACTAGCGGGAGGGCGAATGAGCAGTTCTTC
TRBD2	-	TRBV15	TRBJ2-5	CATSPGTIQETQYF	TGTGCCACCAGCCCCGGGACTATACAAGAGACCCAGTACTTC
-	-	TRBV7-8	TRBJ2-7	CASSGGVLYEQYF	TGTGCCAGCAGCGGCGGGGTGCTTTACGAGCAGTACTTC
-	-	TRBV5-6	TRBJ1-6	CASSLVRGKGNSPLHF	TGTGCCAGCAGCTTGGTTCGGGGGAAAGGGAATTCACCCCTCCACTTT
TRBD1	-	TRBV28	TRBJ1-1	CASSFGQVPVNTEAFF	TGTGCCAGCAGTTTCGGACAGGTCCCGGTGAACACTGAAGCTTTCTTT
TRBD1	-	TRBV27	TRBJ1-2	CASSSPGQRIYGYTF	TGTGCCAGCAGTAGCCCGGGACAGCGAATCTATGGCTACACCTTC
-	-	TRBV5-6	TRBJ1-1	CASSLVGGMNTEAFF	TGTGCCAGCAGCTTGGTAGGCGGAATGAACACTGAAGCTTTCTTT
-	-	TRBV9	TRBJ2-1	CASSEGMGGAYLNEQFF	TGTGCCAGCAGCGAGGGGATGGGAGGCGCCTATCTCAATGAGCAGTTCTTC
-	-	TRBV5-1	TRBJ1-6	CASSLLGDNSPLHF	TGCGCCAGCAGCTTGTTGGGGGATAATTCACCCCTCCACTTT
TRBD2	-	TRBV2	TRBJ2-1	CASSEGTAGVQFF	TGTGCCAGCAGTGAAGGAACGGCGGGGGTACAGTTCTTC
-	-	TRBV28	TRBJ2-2	CASSLSRELFF	TGTGCCAGCAGTTTATCCAGGGAGCTGTTTTTT
-	-	TRBV27	TRBJ2-2	CASSYDTIETGELFF	TGTGCCAGCAGTTACGACACTATAGAAACCGGGGAGCTGTTTTTT
TRBD2	-	TRBV4-1	TRBJ2-3	CASSQEENSGSSDTQYF	TGCGCCAGCAGCCAAGAAGAGAATAGCGGGAGCTCAGATACGCAGTATTTT
-	-	TRBV9	TRBJ1-3	CASSVGRQASYSGNTIYF	TGTGCCAGCAGCGTAGGACGGCAGGCTTCATACTCTGGAAACACCATATATTTT
-	-	TRBV7-9	TRBJ2-2	CASSFVSENTGELFF	TGTGCCAGCAGCTTTGTGTCAGAAAACACCGGGGAGCTGTTTTTT
TRBD1	medium-sized	TRBV29-1	TRBJ2-3	CSVGGVGQGATDTQYF	TGCAGCGTTGGTGGGGTGGGGCAGGGGGCGACAGATACGCAGTATTTT
TRBD1	-	TRBV6-5	TRBJ2-7	CASSYRDRGHYEQYF	TGTGCCAGCAGTTACCGGGACAGGGGCCACTACGAGCAGTACTTC
-	-	TRBV28	TRBJ2-3	CASSFPQGSRGTDTQYF	TGTGCCAGCAGTTTCCCCCAGGGGAGTAGGGGCACAGATACGCAGTATTTT
-	-	TRBV5-6	TRBJ2-3	CASSAQGTDTQYF	TGTGCCAGCAGCGCTCAGGGTACAGATACGCAGTATTTT
-	-	TRBV18	TRBJ2-7	CASSAPRAGNWYEQYF	TGTGCCAGCTCAGCCCCACGGGCGGGGAATTGGTACGAGCAGTACTTC
-	-	TRBV15	TRBJ1-4	CATSLKDRTNEKLFF	TGTGCCACCAGTTTGAAGGACCGAACTAATGAAAAACTGTTTTTT
TRBD1	-	TRBV6-6	TRBJ1-2	CASSYSDRGGGYTF	TGTGCCAGCAGTTACTCCGACAGGGGAGGAGGCTACACCTTC
-	once	TRBV2	TRBJ2-1	CASSDTQYNEQFF	TGTGCCAGCAGTGATACACAGTACAATGAGCAGTTCTTC
TRBD2	-	TRBV28	TRBJ2-2	CASKGGRATGELFF	TGTGCCAGCAAGGGTGGGAGGGCCACCGGGGAGCTGTTTTTT
-	-	TRBV29-1	TRBJ1-1	CSVEGGRTEAFF	TGCAGCGTTGAGGGGGGGCGTACTGAAGCTTTCTTT
-	-	TRBV2	TRBJ2-3	CASSRAFTDTQYF	TGTGCCAGCAGTAGGGCCTTCACAGATACGCAGTATTTT
-	-	TRBV6-5	TRBJ2-7	CASRRGTYEQYF	TGTGCCAGCAGAAGAGGGACCTACGAGCAGTACTTC
TRBD1	-	TRBV6-5	TRBJ2-7	CASSYSTGGREQYF	TGTGCCAGCAGTTACTCGACAGGGGGGCGCGAGCAGTACTTC
TRBD1	-	TRBV6-4	TRBJ2-1	CASSKDRGDEQFF	TGTGCCAGCAGTAAAGACAGGGGAGATGAGCAGTTCTTC
-	-	TRBV28	TRBJ1-6	CASSFPQYSPLHF	TGTGCCAGCAGTTTCCCACAGTATTCACCCCTCCACTTT
TRBD1	-	TRBV27	TRBJ1-2	CASSRSRTGSNYGYTF	TGTGCCAGCAGCCGGTCGCGGACAGGGTCTAACTATGGCTACACCTTC
-	once	TRBV19	TRBJ2-1	CASKVGSAYNEQFF	TGTGCCAGTAAAGTTGGTAGCGCCTACAATGAGCAGTTCTTC
-	-	TRBV9	TRBJ2-5	CASSVRPGTHGTQYF	TGTGCCAGCAGCGTACGCCCGGGGACCCACGGGACCCAGTACTTC
-	-	TRBV9	TRBJ1-2	CASSPDQGFYGYTF	TGTGCCAGCAGCCCCGATCAGGGATTCTATGGCTACACCTTC
-	-	TRBV7-9	TRBJ2-3	CASSLAKGGFHTDTQYF	TGTGCCAGCAGCTTAGCGAAGGGGGGGTTCCACACAGATACGCAGTATTTT
TRBD1	-	TRBV27	TRBJ1-5	CASSDRPTGWNQPQHF	TGTGCCAGCAGTGACCGTCCGACAGGGTGGAATCAGCCCCAGCATTTT
-	-	TRBV9	TRBJ1-2	CASSVGPVGYGYTF	TGTGCCAGCAGCGTAGGCCCCGTCGGCTATGGCTACACCTTC
-	-	TRBV5-4	TRBJ2-5	CASSLNRGGETQYF	TGTGCCAGCAGCTTGAACAGAGGGGGAGAGACCCAGTACTTC